Presented here are 18 T cell receptor beta chains from one specimen sequenced in a study of cytomegalovirus exposure and HLA in healthy donors. Primers included in the PCR were 60 Vbeta and 13 Jbeta primers. Libraries were prepared by immunoSEQ multiplex PCR; TCRdb keeps only in-frame clonotypes and omits some of them. Its listing shows about 120,000 clones. Material for sequencing was PBMCs. The origin of the receptors is a man younger than 35 in good health and CMV-seronegative.

The chain links TRBV2 to TRBJ1-2; D gene unclear. CDR3 length equals 13 residues. Germline loops: CDR1 SNHLY, CDR2 FYNNEI. The V gene lost 5 bases and the J gene lost 4 bases, with 11 bases spanning the gap. This chain's CDR3 is CASSRSTVYGYTF. The CDR3 DNA reads as TGTGCCAGCAGTCGGAGTACTGTCTATGGCTACACCTTC. The full variable domain, with the rest looked up from reference TRBV2 and TRBJ1-2, is EPEVTQTPSHQVTQMGQEVILRCVPISNHLYFYWYRQILGQKVEFLVSFYNNEISEKSEIFDDQFSVERPDGSNFTLKIRSTKLEDSAMYFCASSRSTVYGYTFGSGTRLTVV.

CDR3 DNA sequence: TGTGCCAGCAGCCGGGACAGGGGTACCCACGAGCAGTACTTC. Translating it yields CASSRDRGTHEQYF. The chain is built from TRBV6-5 and TRBJ2-7, with 10 bases fitting TRBD1. Germline CDR1 reads MNHEY; CDR2 reads SVGAGI. The V and J ends lost 6 bases and 5 bases, in that order; junction bases with no gene match: 7. This CDR3 contains 14 residues.

The chain joins TRBV7-2 to TRBJ2-7; 8 positions agree with TRBD2. The CDR3 sequence is 11 residues long. Germline V gene lookup returns CDR1 SGHTA and CDR2 FQGNSA. CDR3 protein: CASGGGYEQYF. The CDR3 DNA is TGTGCGAGCGGGGGCGGATACGAGCAGTACTTC.

The chain couples TRBV5-1 to TRBJ2-1, with D tentatively TRBD2 (6 bases). V lost 4 bases, J lost 0 bases, and 14 bases lay in between. Per the germline V gene, CDR1 is SGHRS and CDR2 is YFSETQ. The CDR3 has 16 amino acids. DNA for the CDR3: TGCGCCAGCAGCCTGATGCTAGCGAGCTCCTACAATGAGCAGTTCTTC. Protein product: CASSLMLASSYNEQFF.

The chain uses TRBV4-1 and TRBJ1-2, with TRBD1 matching over 7 bases. The CDR3 has 14 residues. CDR1 and CDR2 from the germline V gene are MGHRA and YSYEKL. V gave up 1 base and J gave up 8 bases; unmatched junction bases: 7. The CDR3 DNA is TGCGCCAGCAGCCAAGGGGGACAGCTCCCAGGCTACACCTTC. Its protein product is CASSQGGQLPGYTF.

The rearrangement links TRBV5-8 to TRBJ1-4, with TRBD1 matching 8 bases. This CDR3 contains 17 residues. V shed 0 bases and J 0 bases; nucleotides not matched to a gene: 4. Germline CDR1 is SGHTS and CDR2 is YDEGEE. CDR3 bases: TGTGCCAGCAGCTTGGCCCAGGGGGCAGCAACTAATGAAAAACTGTTTTTT. This gives the protein CASSLAQGAATNEKLFF.

A word on this clone: Different DNA sequences within this sample yield the same CDR3. The CDR3 reads CASSDSATDTQYF. CDR3 nucleotides: TGTGCCAGCAGTGACTCAGCGACAGATACGCAGTATTTT. The chain employs TRBV6-4 and TRBJ2-3; no clear D gene. Trimming pared 0 bases from V and 3 bases from J, leaving 4 bases between. The CDR3 contains 13 residues. In germline, CDR1 is MRHNA, CDR2 SNTAGT.

The chain is built from TRBV27 and TRBJ2-2, with TRBD2 as a possible D gene (6 bases). Germline assignment: CDR1 MNHEY and CDR2 SMNVEV (reference sequence). Between the trimmed V and J ends, which lost 0 bases and 7 bases, there was a span of 12 bases. This CDR3 comprises 15 residues. In DNA form, the CDR3 reads TGTGCCAGCAGTTTATCCGGGGGACGTGGCGGGGAGCTGTTTTTT. This sequence encodes CASSLSGGRGGELFF.

The genes are TRBV6-6 and TRBJ2-7; no clear D. Deletions cut 7 bases from V and 0 bases from J, with 10 bases between. This CDR3 is built from 13 residues. Germline CDR1 reads MNHNY; CDR2 reads SVGAGI (reference sequence). In DNA, the CDR3 is TGTGCCAGCACCGACACGAGCTCCTACGAGCAGTACTTC. Amino acid sequence: CASTDTSSYEQYF.

The V and J genes are TRBV19 and TRBJ1-5; D may be TRBD1 (6 bases). Germline lookup yields CDR1 LNHDA and CDR2 SQIVND (reference sequence). With 7 bases removed from V and 2 bases from J, the gap between germline ends came to 18 bases. CDR3 length: 16 amino acids. CDR3 nucleotides: TGTGCCAGTACCATGAGGGGGAGTGCGGGCAATCAGCCCCAGCATTTT. Its protein product is CASTMRGSAGNQPQHF.

The chain is built from TRBV27 and TRBJ2-7; tentative D call: TRBD1 (6 bases). The V and J ends lost 0 bases and 7 bases respectively, with 13 bases between them. The CDR3 sequence is 14 residues long. Germline V gene lookup returns CDR1 MNHEY and CDR2 SMNVEV (reference sequence). CDR3 nucleotide sequence: TGTGCCAGCAGTTTATCGTGGGGGCCTTGGGAGCAGTACTTC. It translates to CASSLSWGPWEQYF.

The chain couples TRBV7-9 to TRBJ2-3; 9 nucleotides match TRBD2. The CDR3 runs 16 residues. V trimming: 4 bases; J trimming: 3 bases; junction bases outside the gene matches: 8. Germline lookup yields CDR1 SEHNR and CDR2 FQNEAQ (reference sequence). The CDR3 is CASSSGASGITDTQYF. In DNA, the CDR3 is TGTGCCAGCAGCTCCGGGGCTAGCGGGATAACAGATACGCAGTATTTT.

The chain couples TRBV7-9 to TRBJ1-2, with a possible D match to TRBD1 (5 bases). In germline, CDR1 is SEHNR, CDR2 FQNEAQ (reference sequence). The CDR3 has 15 residues. V lost 4 bases and J 4 bases, leaving 16 bases between the germline ends. DNA of the CDR3: TGTGCCAGCAGCTCCGCCGCGGGGGGACTCTATGGCTACACCTTC. Translating gives CASSSAAGGLYGYTF.

The gene calls are TRBV28 and TRBJ2-5; 9 bases align to TRBD1. This CDR3 contains 15 residues. Germline CDR1 is MDHEN and CDR2 is SYDVKM. J lost 5 bases, V lost 6 bases, and 10 bases had no gene match. The CDR3 sequence: CASSSRDRGGETQYF. The CDR3 nucleotides are TGTGCCAGCAGCAGCCGCGACAGGGGGGGGGAGACCCAGTACTTC.

The chain uses TRBV14 and TRBJ2-1; 8 bases line up with TRBD2. Germline V gene sequence: CDR1 SGHDN, CDR2 FVKESK. The ends lost 5 bases at V and 9 bases at J; junction bases unmatched: 15. The CDR3 sequence is 16 residues long. The DNA of the CDR3 is TGTGCCAGCAGCGGACGTACTAGCGGAACCTTCGCTGAGCAGTTCTTC. Residues: CASSGRTSGTFAEQFF.

The rearrangement uses TRBV15 and TRBJ2-7; the match to TRBD1 covers 8 bases. This CDR3 has 14 amino acids. Losses at the gene ends were 0 bases for V and 2 bases for J; bases not matched to a gene: 0. From germline, CDR1 is LNHNV and CDR2 YYDKDF (reference sequence). CDR3 nucleotide sequence: TGTGCCACCAGCAGAGACAGGGGGCCCTACGAGCAGTACTTC. Its protein is CATSRDRGPYEQYF.

The genes are TRBV2 and TRBJ2-7; D may be TRBD1 (5 bases). V lost 7 bases and J lost 6, with 13 bases in between. Germline CDR1 reads SNHLY; CDR2 reads FYNNEI. The CDR3 has 12 amino acids. The CDR3 DNA sequence: TGTGCCAGCATCCCCAGGGTTGGCGAGCAGTACTTC. The encoded protein is CASIPRVGEQYF. Full variable domain (outside the CDR3, taken from reference TRBV2 and TRBJ2-7): EPEVTQTPSHQVTQMGQEVILRCVPISNHLYFYWYRQILGQKVEFLVSFYNNEISEKSEIFDDQFSVERPDGSNFTLKIRSTKLEDSAMYFCASIPRVGEQYFGPGTRLTVT.

This chain links TRBV2 with TRBJ1-1; 8 positions match TRBD1. The V segment lost 6 bases and the J segment 11 bases; nucleotides outside the gene matches: 8. CDR3 length: 12 residues. The germline CDR1 and CDR2 sequences are SNHLY and FYNNEI. CDR3: CASSPQGAAAFF. The DNA for the CDR3 is TGTGCCAGCAGCCCCCAGGGGGCCGCGGCTTTCTTT.